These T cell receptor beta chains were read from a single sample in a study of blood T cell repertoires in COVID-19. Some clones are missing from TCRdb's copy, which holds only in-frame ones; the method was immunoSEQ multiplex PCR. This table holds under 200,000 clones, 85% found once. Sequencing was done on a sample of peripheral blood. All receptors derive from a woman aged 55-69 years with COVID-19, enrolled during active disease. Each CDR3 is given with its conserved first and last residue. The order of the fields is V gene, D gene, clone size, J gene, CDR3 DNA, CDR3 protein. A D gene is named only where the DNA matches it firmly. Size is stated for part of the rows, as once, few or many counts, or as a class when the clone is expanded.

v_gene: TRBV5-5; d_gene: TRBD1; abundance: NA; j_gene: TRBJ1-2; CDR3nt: TGTGCCAGCAGCCCCGTCCCGGGACAGGTATACACCTTC; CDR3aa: CASSPVPGQVYTF
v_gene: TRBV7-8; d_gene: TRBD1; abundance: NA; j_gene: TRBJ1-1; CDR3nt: TGTGCCAGCAGCTTCGCCGGGACAGGGATGACTGAAGCTTTCTTT; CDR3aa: CASSFAGTGMTEAFF
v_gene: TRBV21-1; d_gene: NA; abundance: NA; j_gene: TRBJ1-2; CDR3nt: TGTGCCAGCAGCAAGCAGAAGGACTCCAACTATGGCTACACCTTC; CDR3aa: CASSKQKDSNYGYTF
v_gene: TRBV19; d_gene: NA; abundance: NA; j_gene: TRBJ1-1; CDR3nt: TGTGCCAGTAGTACTTCTTACAGGGTGGGCACTGAAGCTTTCTTT; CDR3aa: CASSTSYRVGTEAFF
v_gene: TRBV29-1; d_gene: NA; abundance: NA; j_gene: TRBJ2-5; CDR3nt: TGCAGCGTTGAGATCCAGCAAGAGACCCAGTACTTC; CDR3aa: CSVEIQQETQYF
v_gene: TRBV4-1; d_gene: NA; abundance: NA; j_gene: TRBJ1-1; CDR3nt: TGCGCCAGCAGCCAAGTAGGTTTGGGAGAGAACACTGAAGCTTTCTTT; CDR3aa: CASSQVGLGENTEAFF
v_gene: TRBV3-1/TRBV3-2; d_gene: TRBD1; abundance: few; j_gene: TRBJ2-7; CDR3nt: TGTGCCAGCAGCCAATACGGGACAGCCTACGAGCAGTACTTC; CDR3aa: CASSQYGTAYEQYF
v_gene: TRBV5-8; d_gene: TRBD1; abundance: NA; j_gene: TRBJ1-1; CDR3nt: TGTGCCAGCAGCGCCCCGACAGGGGCAACTGAAGCTTTCTTT; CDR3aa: CASSAPTGATEAFF
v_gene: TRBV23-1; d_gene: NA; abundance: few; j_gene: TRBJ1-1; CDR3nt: TGCGCCAGCAGTCAATCGGAGGTGGGCACTGAAGCTTTCTTT; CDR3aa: CASSQSEVGTEAFF
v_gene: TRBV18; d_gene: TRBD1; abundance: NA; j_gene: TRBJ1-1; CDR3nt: TGTGCCAGCTCACGGGACAGGGAGAACACTGAAGCTTTCTTT; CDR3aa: CASSRDRENTEAFF
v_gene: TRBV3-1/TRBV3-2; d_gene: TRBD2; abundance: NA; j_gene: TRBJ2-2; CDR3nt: TGTGCCAGCAGCCAAAGAGGGTTAGCGGGCACCGGGGAGCTGTTTTTT; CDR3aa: CASSQRGLAGTGELFF
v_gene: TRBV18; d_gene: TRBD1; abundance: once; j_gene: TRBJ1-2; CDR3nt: TGTGCCAGCTCACCGGGACAGGAGAACGGCTACACCTTC; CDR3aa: CASSPGQENGYTF
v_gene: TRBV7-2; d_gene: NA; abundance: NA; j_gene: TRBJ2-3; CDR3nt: TGTGCCAGCAGCTTAGATTCCTTCACAGATACGCAGTATTTT; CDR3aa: CASSLDSFTDTQYF
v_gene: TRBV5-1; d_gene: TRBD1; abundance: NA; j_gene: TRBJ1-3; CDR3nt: TGCGCCAGCAGCTTGGGTCGACAGGGAACTGGAAACACCATATATTTT; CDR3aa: CASSLGRQGTGNTIYF
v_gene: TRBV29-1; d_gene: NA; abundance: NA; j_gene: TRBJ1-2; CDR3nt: TGCAGCGTTGACCTAGGGGTCCCGGGAGCATATGGCTACACCTTC; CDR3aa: CSVDLGVPGAYGYTF
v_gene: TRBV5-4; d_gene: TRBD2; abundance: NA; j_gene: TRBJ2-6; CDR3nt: TGTGCCAGCAGCAAGGAAGGGGGACTAGCGGGAGCCTATGGGGCCAACGTCCTGACTTTC; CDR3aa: CASSKEGGLAGAYGANVLTF
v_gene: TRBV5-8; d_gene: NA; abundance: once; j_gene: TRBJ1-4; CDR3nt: TGTGCCAGCCTCGGGACTCTACGAATGGGGAAACTGTTTTTT; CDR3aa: CASLGTLRMGKLFF
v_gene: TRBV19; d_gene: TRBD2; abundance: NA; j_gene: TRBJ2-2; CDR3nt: TGTGCCAGTAGTTACGCGGGAGGGAGCACCGGGGAGCTGTTTTTT; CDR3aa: CASSYAGGSTGELFF
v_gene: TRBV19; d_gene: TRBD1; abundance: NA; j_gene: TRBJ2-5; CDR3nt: TGTGCCAGTAGTATAGAGACAGGGGTTCTCCAAGAGACCCAGTACTTC; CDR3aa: CASSIETGVLQETQYF
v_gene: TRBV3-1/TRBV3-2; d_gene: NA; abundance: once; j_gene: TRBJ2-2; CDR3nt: TGTGCCAGCAGCCAAGACGACTCGAAAGTAGGGCTGTTTTTT; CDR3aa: CASSQDDSKVGLFF
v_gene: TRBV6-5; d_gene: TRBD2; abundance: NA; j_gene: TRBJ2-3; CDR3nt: TGTGCCAGCAGTTTTCGGACTAGCGGGGCCGCAGATACGCAGTATTTT; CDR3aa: CASSFRTSGAADTQYF
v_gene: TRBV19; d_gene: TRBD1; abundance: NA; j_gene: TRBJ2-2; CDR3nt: TGTGCCAGTAGTGGGACAGTCACCGGGGAGCTGTTTTTT; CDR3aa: CASSGTVTGELFF
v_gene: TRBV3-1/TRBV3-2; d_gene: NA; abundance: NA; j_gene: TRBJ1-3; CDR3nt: TGTGCCAGCAGTCTACAGGCGTCTGGAAACACCATATATTTT; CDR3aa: CASSLQASGNTIYF
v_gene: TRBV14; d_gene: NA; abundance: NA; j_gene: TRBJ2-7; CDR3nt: TGTGCCAGCAGCCAAGATCTCAGCTCCTACGAGCAGTACTTC; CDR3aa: CASSQDLSSYEQYF
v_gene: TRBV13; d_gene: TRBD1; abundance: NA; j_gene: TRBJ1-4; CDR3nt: TGTGCCAGCAGCTCCCCGGGACAGGGGGCGCGAAGTGAAAAACTGTTTTTT; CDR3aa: CASSSPGQGARSEKLFF
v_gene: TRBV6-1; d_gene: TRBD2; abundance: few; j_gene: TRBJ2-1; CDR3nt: TGTGCCAGCAGTGAAGTAGGTAGCGGGAGGGAAGAGCAGTTCTTC; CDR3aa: CASSEVGSGREEQFF
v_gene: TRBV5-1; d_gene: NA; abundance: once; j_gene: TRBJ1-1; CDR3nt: TGCGCCAGCAGCTTAACAGGGCTCACTGAAGCTTTCTTT; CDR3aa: CASSLTGLTEAFF
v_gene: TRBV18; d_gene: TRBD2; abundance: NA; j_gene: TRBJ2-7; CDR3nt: TGTGCCAGCTCCCGGACTAGCGGGGATTACGAGCAGTACTTC; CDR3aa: CASSRTSGDYEQYF
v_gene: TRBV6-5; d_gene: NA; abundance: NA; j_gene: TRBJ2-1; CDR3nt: TGTGCCAGCAGGGGACTTTCCCGGGGCAATGAGCAGTTCTTC; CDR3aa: CASRGLSRGNEQFF
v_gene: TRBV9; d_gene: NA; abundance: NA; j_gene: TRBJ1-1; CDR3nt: TGTGCCAGCAGCGTGGGGGGGTACACTGAAGCTTTCTTT; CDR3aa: CASSVGGYTEAFF
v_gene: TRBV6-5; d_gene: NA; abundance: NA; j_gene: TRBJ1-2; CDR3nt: TGTGCCAGCAGTTACGCAGTTAACTATGGCTACACCTTC; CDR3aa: CASSYAVNYGYTF
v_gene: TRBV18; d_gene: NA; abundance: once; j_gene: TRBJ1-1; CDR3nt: TGTGCCAGCTCACCACAGCCCATCGAACAGGGTGAAGCTTTCTTT; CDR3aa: CASSPQPIEQGEAFF
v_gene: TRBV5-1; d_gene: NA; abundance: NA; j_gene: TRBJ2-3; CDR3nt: TGCGCCAGCAGCAGGGACTTTGATACGCAGTATTTT; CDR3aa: CASSRDFDTQYF
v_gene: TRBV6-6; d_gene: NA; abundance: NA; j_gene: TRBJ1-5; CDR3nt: TGTGCCAGCAGTTCCGACAGAGCCATATATCAGCCCCAGCATTTT; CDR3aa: CASSSDRAIYQPQHF
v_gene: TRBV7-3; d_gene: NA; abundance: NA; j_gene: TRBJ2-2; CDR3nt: TGTGCCAGCAGCCCCCAGGGGAAGCGGGAGCTGTTTTTT; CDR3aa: CASSPQGKRELFF
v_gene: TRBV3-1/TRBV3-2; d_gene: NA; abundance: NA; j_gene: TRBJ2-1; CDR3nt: TGTGCCAGCAGCCAACGGGAGTCCTACAATGAGCAGTTCTTC; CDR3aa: CASSQRESYNEQFF
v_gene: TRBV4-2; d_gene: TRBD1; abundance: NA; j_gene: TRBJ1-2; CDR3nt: TGTGCCAGCAGCCAGGAGGGGGCAAGGGGCTACACCTTC; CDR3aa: CASSQEGARGYTF
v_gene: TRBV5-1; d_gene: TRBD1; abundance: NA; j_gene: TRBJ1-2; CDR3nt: TGCGCCAGCAGCTTGGGGTCAGGGGGCGACGGCTACACCTTC; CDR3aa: CASSLGSGGDGYTF
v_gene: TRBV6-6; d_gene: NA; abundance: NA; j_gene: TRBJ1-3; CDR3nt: TGTGCCAGCATCCTGCCCAAGGGGAACTCTGGAAACACCATATATTTT; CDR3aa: CASILPKGNSGNTIYF
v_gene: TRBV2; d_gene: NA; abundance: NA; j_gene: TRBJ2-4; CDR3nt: TGTGCCAGCGTTGGAATGACAGGTTGGGACAAAAACATTCAGTACTTC; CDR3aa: CASVGMTGWDKNIQYF
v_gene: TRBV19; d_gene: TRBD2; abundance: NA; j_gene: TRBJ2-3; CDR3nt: TGTGCCAGTAGTACCCCACTAGCGGGAGGTTTAGATACGCAGTATTTT; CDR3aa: CASSTPLAGGLDTQYF
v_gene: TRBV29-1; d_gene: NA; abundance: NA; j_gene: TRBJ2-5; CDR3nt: TGCAGCGTTGTTGGGGCCTTGCGGGAGACCCAGTACTTC; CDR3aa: CSVVGALRETQYF
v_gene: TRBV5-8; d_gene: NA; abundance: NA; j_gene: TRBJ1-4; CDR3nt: TGTGCCAGCAGCTTGGAGGGGCCCAAATCGTTTTTT; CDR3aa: CASSLEGPKSFF
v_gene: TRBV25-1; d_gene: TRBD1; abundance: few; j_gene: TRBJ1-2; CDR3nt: TGTGCCAGCAGTGAATATGGGGGGACAGGGGGTCACGGCTACACCTTC; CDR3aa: CASSEYGGTGGHGYTF
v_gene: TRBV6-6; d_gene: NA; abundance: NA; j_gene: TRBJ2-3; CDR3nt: TGTGCCAGCAGTTACTCGGGAGTCGCAGATACGCAGTATTTT; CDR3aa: CASSYSGVADTQYF
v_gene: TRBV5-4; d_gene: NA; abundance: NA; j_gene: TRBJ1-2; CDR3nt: TGTGCCAGCAGCCCCAGGGATTTGGTTGGCTACACCTTC; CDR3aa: CASSPRDLVGYTF
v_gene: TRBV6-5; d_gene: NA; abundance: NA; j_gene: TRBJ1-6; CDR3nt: TGTGCCAGTATAATGGACAGTTATAATTCACCCCTCCACTTT; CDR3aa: CASIMDSYNSPLHF
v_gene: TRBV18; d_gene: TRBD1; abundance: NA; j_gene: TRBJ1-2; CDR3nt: TGTGCCAGCTCACCCCCCGGAAGGGGGCCCTCTAGCTATGGCTACACCTTC; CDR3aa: CASSPPGRGPSSYGYTF